The present entry profiles one T cell receptor (beta chain) with its context. Assay: immunoSEQ multiplex PCR; the TCRdb copy retains only in-frame clones and omits some. Of about 1 million clones listed, 70% to 80% are singletons. The sample belongs to a study of shared clonotypes between healthy human individuals. This CDR3 comprises 16 residues. Germline V lookup: CDR1 SGHAT, CDR2 FQNNGV. V gave up 8 bases and J gave up 5 bases; unmatched junction bases: 9. Sequencing was carried out using memory CD4+ T cells from PBMCs. Subset given: CD45RA-negative fraction. The source is a man aged 18 to 30 in good health. Some clones in this sample may be carry-over from other donors' samples. The chain recombines TRBV11-2 with TRBJ2-1; 13 nucleotides agree with TRBD2. In DNA, the CDR3 is TGTGCCAGCGTCAACCCGGGACTAGCGGGGAACAATGAGCAGTTCTTC. Translated: CASVNPGLAGNNEQFF.